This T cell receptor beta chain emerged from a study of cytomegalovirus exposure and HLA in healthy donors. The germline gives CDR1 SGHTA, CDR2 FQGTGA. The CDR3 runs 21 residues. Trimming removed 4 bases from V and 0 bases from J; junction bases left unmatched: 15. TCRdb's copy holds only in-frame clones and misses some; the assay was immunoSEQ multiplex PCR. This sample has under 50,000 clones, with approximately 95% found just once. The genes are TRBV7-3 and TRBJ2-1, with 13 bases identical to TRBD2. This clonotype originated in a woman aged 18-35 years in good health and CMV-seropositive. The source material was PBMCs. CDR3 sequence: CASSSPGTSGIKPVSYNEQFF. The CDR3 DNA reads TGTGCCAGCAGCTCCCCCGGGACTAGCGGGATAAAACCCGTCTCCTACAATGAGCAGTTCTTC.